Presented here are 16 T cell receptor beta chains from one specimen sequenced in a study of a mutant IDH1 vaccine in newly diagnosed glioma. Method: immunoSEQ multiplex PCR; TCRdb's copy keeps in-frame clones and lacks some. Of tens of thousands of clones listed, roughly 90% are singletons. Indicated time point: week 23, last vaccination. In the vaccine, a single dose held 300 ug of the mutant IDH1 20-mer peptide, along with topical imiquimod. Antigens for these TCRs are unknown. Sequencing was performed on PBMCs, taken from a glioma patient whose treatment included an IDH1 peptide vaccine. The receptors were gathered from a man aged 50 to 60 with glioma.

The rearrangement uses TRBV30 and TRBJ2-6; TRBD1 matches 7 bases. The CDR3 is 17 residues long. Germline CDR1 reads GTSNPN; CDR2 reads SVGIG (reference sequence). With 3 bases clipped from V and 1 base from J, the junction kept 9 bases outside the gene matches. CDR3 in DNA: TGTGCCTGGAGGAGGGGGCGCCTAAAGTCTGGGGCCAACGTCCTGACTTTC. It encodes CAWRRGRLKSGANVLTF.

The chain employs TRBV19 and TRBJ2-7, with D possibly being TRBD1 or TRBD2 (6 bases each). CDR1 is LNHDA, CDR2 SQIVND, per germline (reference sequence). The CDR3 is made up of 18 amino acids. The V end was cut by 5 bases, the J end by 3 bases, with 26 bases between. This CDR3 reads CASSPYPPGAGGFYEQYF. For the CDR3, the DNA is TGTGCCAGTAGTCCATATCCCCCAGGGGCCGGAGGGTTCTACGAGCAGTACTTC.

The rearrangement links TRBV29-1 to TRBJ2-3; TRBD2 agrees at 10 bases. Trimming cost V 1 base and J 6 bases; bases outside gene matches: 10. The CDR3 loop spans 16 amino acids. Germline lookup yields CDR1 SQVTM and CDR2 ANQGSEA. The DNA for the CDR3 is TGCAGCGTTGAAGCCCGGGGGAGCGGGGGGGCTGATACGCAGTATTTT. Translation: CSVEARGSGGADTQYF.

The chain links TRBV5-6 to TRBJ1-6; D might be TRBD1 (6 bases). Germline CDR1 and CDR2: SGHDT and YYEEEE. V shed 4 bases and J shed 6 bases, with 11 bases lying between them. This CDR3 is 14 amino acids long. The CDR3 is CASSLDRANSPLHF. Written as DNA, the CDR3 is TGTGCCAGCAGCCTGGACAGAGCTAATTCACCCCTCCACTTT.

V usage is TRBV29-1 and J usage is TRBJ2-5; 8 positions match TRBD2. Germline V gene sequence: CDR1 SQVTM, CDR2 ANQGSEA. This CDR3 region has 16 residues. V shed 6 bases and J 5 bases; nucleotides not matched to a gene: 17. CDR3 residues: CSVNQGSGKLRETQYF. The CDR3 DNA follows: TGCAGCGTCAATCAGGGTAGCGGGAAGTTGCGGGAGACCCAGTACTTC.

The chain joins TRBV5-1 to TRBJ2-1, with unresolved D. Germline V gene lookup returns CDR1 SGHRS and CDR2 YFSETQ. This CDR3 has 15 residues. With 5 bases removed from V and 1 base from J, the gap between germline ends came to 13 bases. The CDR3 sequence is CASSPRLTSYNEQFF. CDR3 DNA: TGCGCCAGCAGTCCCCGACTGACTTCCTACAATGAGCAGTTCTTC.

This clone was observed once. This chain joins TRBV4-1 and TRBJ1-6; no definite D call. The CDR3 runs to 13 residues. The ends were cut back, 3 bases at V and 4 bases at J, with 4 bases in the middle. In germline, CDR1 is MGHRA, CDR2 YSYEKL. The CDR3 DNA is TGCGCCAGCAGCCAGCAATATAATTCACCCCTCCACTTT. It translates to CASSQQYNSPLHF.

This rearrangement joins TRBV30 to TRBJ1-4; no definite D call. The CDR3 loop spans 13 amino acids. CDR1 and CDR2 from the germline V gene are GTSNPN and SVGIG (reference sequence). V gave up 4 bases and J gave up 6 bases, with 12 bases separating them. In DNA form, the CDR3 reads TGTGCCTGGAACGGCGGGGAGGATGAAAAACTGTTTTTT. It encodes CAWNGGEDEKLFF.

The gene calls are TRBV28 and TRBJ2-7, with 7 bases that match TRBD1. Germline trimming cut 3 bases from V and 6 bases from J; bases unmatched to any gene: 8. Germline-derived CDR1 and CDR2 are MDHEN and SYDVKM. The CDR3 extends over 14 amino acids. CDR3 sequence reads: CASSFLGGSGEQYF. Written as DNA, the CDR3 is TGTGCCAGCAGTTTTCTAGGGGGCTCGGGCGAGCAGTACTTC.

This rearrangement joins TRBV5-1 to TRBJ2-3, with 8 bases matching TRBD2. The CDR3 extends over 13 amino acids. The ends lost 5 bases at V and 7 bases at J; junction bases unmatched: 6. Per the germline V gene, CDR1 is SGHRS and CDR2 is YFSETQ. CDR3 bases: TGCGCCAGCAGGGATAGCGGGACGAATACGCAGTATTTT. Protein product: CASRDSGTNTQYF.

This clone was observed once. The rearrangement uses TRBV18 and TRBJ1-1; no clear D. Germline V gives CDR1 KGHSH, CDR2 LQKENI. The germline V and J ends were trimmed by 4 bases and 6 bases, with 18 bases remaining between them. The CDR3 covers 15 residues. CDR3 sequence: CASSLQNSAPPEAFF. The CDR3 coding sequence is TGTGCCAGCTCACTCCAGAATTCGGCCCCTCCTGAAGCTTTCTTT.

The gene calls are TRBV6-5 and TRBJ2-1, with TRBD1 matching over 8 bases. This CDR3 region has 15 residues. V dropped 4 bases and J dropped 5; count of bases not matched to a gene: 7. Germline V gene sequence: CDR1 MNHEY, CDR2 SVGAGI. CDR3 in DNA: TGTGCCAGCAGTTCCCCCCGACAGGGGCACAATGAGCAGTTCTTC. Translating gives CASSSPRQGHNEQFF.

The chain employs TRBV25-1 and TRBJ1-5, with unresolved D. Germline assignment: CDR1 MGHDK and CDR2 SYGVNS. CDR3 length: 11 amino acids. V lost 6 bases, J lost 3 bases, and 3 bases lay in between. The CDR3: CASRDNQPQHF. CDR3 coding DNA: TGTGCCAGCAGAGACAATCAGCCCCAGCATTTT.

V and J are TRBV6-6 and TRBJ1-1; no reliable D call. V was pared by 2 bases and J by 5 bases, with 9 bases between. The CDR3 sequence is 13 residues long. Looked up from germline, CDR1 is MNHNY and CDR2 is SVGAGI (reference sequence). The CDR3 here is CASSYTAGTEAFF. The CDR3 coding sequence is TGTGCCAGCAGTTACACCGCGGGGACTGAAGCTTTCTTT.

The chain recombines TRBV5-6 with TRBJ2-3; 7 bases fit TRBD1. CDR1 is SGHDT and CDR2 is YYEEEE in the germline V gene. Unmatched junction bases numbered 5, after V lost 7 bases and J lost 0 bases. The CDR3 consists of 14 residues. CDR3 protein: CASDRVSSTDTQYF. Here the CDR3 DNA reads TGTGCCAGCGACAGGGTCTCTAGCACAGATACGCAGTATTTT.

This chain connects TRBV15 to TRBJ1-1; D not resolved. Germline-derived CDR1 and CDR2 are LNHNV and YYDKDF (reference sequence). V lost 5 bases to trimming and J lost 0 bases, with 10 bases between them. The CDR3 spans 14 residues. The CDR3 here is CATSEGPLNTEAFF. The CDR3 nucleotides read TGTGCCACCAGCGAGGGCCCTTTGAACACTGAAGCTTTCTTT.